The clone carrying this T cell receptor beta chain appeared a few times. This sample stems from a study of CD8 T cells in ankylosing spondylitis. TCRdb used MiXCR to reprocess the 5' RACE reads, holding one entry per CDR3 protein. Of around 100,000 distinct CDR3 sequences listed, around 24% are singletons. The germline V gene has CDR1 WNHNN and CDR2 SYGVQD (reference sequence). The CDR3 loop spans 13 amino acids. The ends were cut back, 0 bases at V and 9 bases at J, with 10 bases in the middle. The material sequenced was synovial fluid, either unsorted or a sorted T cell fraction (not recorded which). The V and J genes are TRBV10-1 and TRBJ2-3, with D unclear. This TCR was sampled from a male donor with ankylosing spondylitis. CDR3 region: CASSESVESTQYF. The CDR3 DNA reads TGCGCCAGCAGTGAGTCTGTTGAGTCCACGCAGTATTTT.